The 3 T cell receptor beta chains reported below all come from one sample, sequenced in a study of CD8 T cells in ankylosing spondylitis (dated by TCRdb to 2016 to 2017). Libraries were prepared through 5' RACE. The run used an Illumina HiSeq 2500. TCRdb itself trimmed the public reads at Q25 with fastp, ran MiXCR and retained productive beta chains. Every entry covers one CDR3 protein and lists the most common genes and DNA from its rows. This sample holds roughly 180,000 distinct CDR3 sequences; 8.5% to 10% were observed only once. Clones ranked in the top ten supply about 16% of the sample. What was sequenced was blood, either unsorted or a sorted T cell fraction (not recorded which). These receptors all stem from a female donor with ankylosing spondylitis or in good health (not recorded which).

This clonotype was detected ten times or more. The chain combines TRBV12-3 or TRBV12-4 with TRBJ2-3, with TRBD2 matching over 7 bases. This CDR3 is 15 amino acids long. The junction had 8 bases not matched to a gene; V was cut back by 7 bases and J by 1 base. The CDR3 sequence is CASTFGEGGTDTQYF. CDR3 coding DNA: TGTGCCAGCACCTTCGGGGAGGGAGGCACAGATACGCAGTATTTT.

This clonotype was counted between two and nine times. The chain is built from TRBV14 and TRBJ2-1, with 11 bases fitting TRBD2. V trimming: 3 bases; J trimming: 0 bases; junction bases outside the gene matches: 10. In germline, CDR1 is SGHDN, CDR2 FVKESK. The CDR3 is 19 amino acids. CDR3 DNA sequence: TGTGCCAGCAGCCACCGGACTAGCGGGTACAAAAGCTCCTACAATGAGCAGTTCTTC. It is translated as CASSHRTSGYKSSYNEQFF.

The V call is TRBV10-3, the J call TRBJ1-2; D ambiguous. This CDR3 is built from 11 residues. The V and J ends lost 4 bases and 6 bases respectively, with 6 bases between them. Germline lookup yields CDR1 ENHRY and CDR2 SYGVKD. CDR3 sequence: CAISGSHGYTF. Written as DNA, the CDR3 is TGTGCCATCAGTGGGAGTCATGGCTACACCTTC.